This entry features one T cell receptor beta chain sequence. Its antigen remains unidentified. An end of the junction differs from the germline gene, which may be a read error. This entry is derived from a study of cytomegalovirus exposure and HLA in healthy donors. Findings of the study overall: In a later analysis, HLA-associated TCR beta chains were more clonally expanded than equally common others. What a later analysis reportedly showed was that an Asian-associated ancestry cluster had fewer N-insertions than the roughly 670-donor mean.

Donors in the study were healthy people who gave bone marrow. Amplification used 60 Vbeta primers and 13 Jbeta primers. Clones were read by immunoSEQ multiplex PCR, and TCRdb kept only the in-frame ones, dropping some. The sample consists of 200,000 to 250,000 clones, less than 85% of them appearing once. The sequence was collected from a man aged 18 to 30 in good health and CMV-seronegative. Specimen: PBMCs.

The DNA for the CDR3 is TGTTCCAGCAGCTACCGACTAGGGACAGCCGGTGAAAAACTGTTTTTT. This translates into CSSSYRLGTAGEKLFF. The J gene is TRBJ1-4, the V gene TRBV7-9, with 7 bases aligning to TRBD1. This CDR3 has 16 amino acids. The germline V gene has CDR1 SEHNR and CDR2 FQNEAQ (reference sequence).